Each of the 14 T cell receptor beta chains below was sequenced from the same sample in a study of CD8 T cells in ankylosing spondylitis. TCRdb analysed the 5' RACE reads with MiXCR anew, one entry per CDR3 protein. Found here are roughly 200,000 distinct CDR3 sequences, roughly 13% of them singletons; the top ten hold about 17%. The sequenced sample consisted of blood, either unsorted or a sorted T cell fraction (not recorded which). The receptor source for this set is a male donor with ankylosing spondylitis or in good health (not recorded which).

This clonotype was counted between two and nine times. V is TRBV7-9 and J is TRBJ2-1, with 10 bases identical to TRBD2. CDR1 is SEHNR, CDR2 FQNEAQ, per germline (reference sequence). With V trimmed by 6 bases and J by 9 bases, 8 bases remained unmatched. The CDR3 is made up of 14 amino acids. CDR3 amino acids: CASSLGLAGVEQFF. The CDR3 bases are TGTGCCAGCAGTTTGGGGCTAGCGGGAGTTGAGCAGTTCTTC.

V is TRBV7-2 and J is TRBJ2-3, with D uncertain. The CDR3 is made up of 14 amino acids. The germline V gene has CDR1 SGHTA and CDR2 FQGNSA. Trimming took off 5 bases at V and 1 base at J, with 10 bases between the two ends. CDR3 sequence: CASSPEEGTDTQYF. CDR3 nucleotide sequence: TGTGCCAGCAGCCCCGAAGAGGGCACAGATACGCAGTATTTT.

This clonotype was observed a handful of times. The chain employs TRBV12-3 or TRBV12-4 and TRBJ1-4; perhaps TRBD1 as D (6 bases). Trimming stripped 1 base from V and 7 bases from J, with 13 bases between. This CDR3 is 15 amino acids long. The CDR3 nucleotides are TGTGCCAGCAGTTTAGATGTGGGGGCGGGTGAAAAACTGTTTTTT. Amino acid sequence: CASSLDVGAGEKLFF.

This clonotype was seen only a few times. The chain links TRBV7-9 to TRBJ2-7; 8 bases line up with TRBD1. V gave up 8 bases and J gave up 7 bases; unmatched junction bases: 13. CDR1 SEHNR and CDR2 FQNEAQ come from the germline V gene (reference sequence). CDR3 length equals 14 residues. CDR3 in DNA: TGTGCCAGCGGGACAGGACAGGGTCTGAGAGAGCAGTACTTC. Translated: CASGTGQGLREQYF.

This clonotype was counted a few times. This rearrangement joins TRBV12-3 or TRBV12-4 to TRBJ2-7; D possibly corresponds to TRBD2 (5 bases). The CDR3 sequence is 11 residues long. Trimming stripped 5 bases from V and 7 bases from J, with 9 bases between. The CDR3 loop reads CASSLREEQYF. CDR3 nucleotides: TGTGCCAGCAGTCTGAGGGAAGAGCAGTACTTC.

The sample holds a few counts of this clonotype. V gene TRBV7-9 combines with J gene TRBJ1-1, with TRBD1 matching 10 bases. The germline CDR1 and CDR2 sequences are SEHNR and FQNEAQ (reference sequence). CDR3 length equals 14 residues. Losses at the gene ends were 2 bases for V and 6 bases for J; bases not matched to a gene: 3. CDR3: CASSLPDRGPEAFF. CDR3 in DNA: TGTGCCAGCAGCTTACCAGACAGGGGGCCTGAAGCTTTCTTT.

The chain couples TRBV28 to TRBJ1-2; D perhaps matches TRBD1 (5 bases). The CDR3 extends over 14 amino acids. Germline V gene lookup returns CDR1 MDHEN and CDR2 SYDVKM. The V end lost 3 bases, the J end lost 8 bases, and 16 bases lay between the germline ends. For the CDR3, the DNA is TGTGCCAGCAGTTTCGAAGGGGCGAATCAGGGCTACACCTTC. Its translation: CASSFEGANQGYTF.

The table lists this clonotype with many counts. The chain has TRBV6-1 and TRBJ2-5; 11 bases align to TRBD2. The CDR3 has 19 residues. Trimming at V came to 10 bases and at J to 4 bases, leaving 23 bases not matched to a gene. Per the germline V gene, CDR1 is MNHNS and CDR2 is SASEGT. The CDR3 DNA sequence: TGTGCCATCATTCGCATCAGTGAGTCTAGCGGGGGGATACGAGAGACCCAGTACTTC. Protein sequence: CAIIRISESSGGIRETQYF.

The chain couples TRBV25-1 to TRBJ2-1, with no clear D. Germline V CDR1 and CDR2: MGHDK, SYGVNS. The CDR3 is made up of 15 amino acids. V shed 1 base and J shed 0 bases, with 7 bases lying between them. The CDR3 sequence is CASSEWAGSYNEQFF. CDR3 bases: TGTGCCAGCAGTGAATGGGCAGGCTCCTACAATGAGCAGTTCTTC.

This clonotype appeared many times. In DNA form, the CDR3 reads TGTGCCAGCAGTGATGGGACAGGACATAACACCGGGGAGCTGTTTTTT. This codes for CASSDGTGHNTGELFF. The chain uses TRBV25-1 and TRBJ2-2; 8 nucleotides align to TRBD1. Germline trimming cut 3 bases from V and 2 bases from J; bases unmatched to any gene: 5. The germline V gene encodes CDR1 MGHDK and CDR2 SYGVNS. The CDR3 sequence is 16 residues long.

CDR3 amino acids: CASSQVEGAGNQPQHF. The CDR3 coding sequence is TGCGCCAGCAGCCAAGTAGAAGGGGCGGGCAATCAGCCCCAGCATTTT. The rearrangement links TRBV4-1 to TRBJ1-5, with D maybe TRBD1 (5 bases). The CDR3 totals 16 residues. Germline V CDR1 and CDR2: MGHRA, YSYEKL. V gave up 1 base and J gave up 2 bases, with 12 bases separating them.

The rearrangement joins TRBV20-1 to TRBJ2-7; a possible D gene is TRBD1 (6 bases). Germline lookup yields CDR1 DFQATT and CDR2 SNEGSKA (reference sequence). The CDR3 length is 14 residues. V lost 3 bases and J 0 bases, leaving 12 bases between the germline ends. In nucleotides, the CDR3 is TGCAGTGCTAGGGACAGCATAAGCTCCTACGAGCAGTACTTC. It yields the protein CSARDSISSYEQYF.

The rearrangement links TRBV9 to TRBJ2-7; D may be TRBD1 or TRBD2 (5 bases each). The CDR3 has 15 amino acids. Germline CDR1 and CDR2: SGDLS and YYNGEE. Trimming pared 4 bases from V and 1 base from J, leaving 15 bases between. The CDR3 sequence is CASSPGWGRSYEQYF. The CDR3 region has the DNA TGTGCCAGCAGCCCCGGTTGGGGGAGATCCTACGAGCAGTACTTC.

This clonotype appeared many times. V usage is TRBV12-3 or TRBV12-4 and J usage is TRBJ1-1; no definite D call. The ends were cut back, 3 bases at V and 5 bases at J, with 4 bases in the middle. The CDR3 extends over 11 amino acids. CDR3 in amino acids: CASSFGTEAFF. The CDR3 DNA reads TGTGCCAGCAGTTTTGGGACTGAAGCTTTCTTT.